This entry describes one TCR beta chain. Its antigen is still unknown. V was trimmed by 3 bases and J by 5 bases, leaving 13 bases between them. The germline gives CDR1 GTSNPN, CDR2 SVGIG (reference sequence). The CDR3 runs to 13 residues. The data belong to a study of T cells in Graves' hyperthyroidism and ophthalmopathy. Template material for amplifying TCR beta CDR3 regions consisted of RNA transcripts. During a first-round RT-PCR of the TCR CDR3, the HTBI primer set was used. TCRdb processed the multiplex PCR reads anew with MiXCR; each CDR3 protein has one entry. Of 500,000 to 800,000 distinct CDR3 sequences in the sample, 45% were seen once. Findings and caveats of the study: In the analysis, a 13 V-J model separated ophthalmopathy from stable hyperthyroidism.

Thyroid ultrasound and orbital computed tomography, with clinical symptoms and serum thyroxine and TRAb, informed diagnoses. This receptor was identified in an adult man with Graves' disease, either hyperthyroidism or ophthalmopathy (not recorded which). V is TRBV30 and J is TRBJ1-1, with D maybe TRBD1 (6 bases). Sequencing was done on a sample of peripheral blood or thyroid tissue (not recorded which). CDR3 nucleotide sequence: TGTGCCTGGAGAAAGGGACAAAGTACTGAAGCTTTCTTT. Its protein product is CAWRKGQSTEAFF.